This TCR beta chain was recovered during a study of spatial heterogeneity in lung cancer. This clonotype was seen at least ten times. Antigen unknown. Little can be read into the size of this beta chain, an off-target read in a library designed for alpha chains. Study-level points and caveats: Expanded alpha and beta TCR counts within tumors tracked tumor mutation counts.

The sample's time point: sample taken at primary tumor resection. TCRdb independently ran MiXCR on the 5' RACE reads; one entry per CDR3 protein. The sample shows fewer than 11,000 distinct CDR3 sequences, approximately 12% of them seen only once. The CDR3 has 12 residues. The V and J ends lost 1 base and 7 bases respectively, with 7 bases between them. In germline, CDR1 is DFQATT, CDR2 SNEGSKA (reference sequence). The chain links TRBV20-1 to TRBJ2-2; D is uncertain. This sequence was found in a male donor with early-stage non-small cell lung cancer. The sample here was lung tumor tissue, taken at surgery. CDR3 coding DNA: TGCAGTGCTAGAGTCGGAGTCGGGGAGCTGTTTTTT. This gives the protein CSARVGVGELFF.